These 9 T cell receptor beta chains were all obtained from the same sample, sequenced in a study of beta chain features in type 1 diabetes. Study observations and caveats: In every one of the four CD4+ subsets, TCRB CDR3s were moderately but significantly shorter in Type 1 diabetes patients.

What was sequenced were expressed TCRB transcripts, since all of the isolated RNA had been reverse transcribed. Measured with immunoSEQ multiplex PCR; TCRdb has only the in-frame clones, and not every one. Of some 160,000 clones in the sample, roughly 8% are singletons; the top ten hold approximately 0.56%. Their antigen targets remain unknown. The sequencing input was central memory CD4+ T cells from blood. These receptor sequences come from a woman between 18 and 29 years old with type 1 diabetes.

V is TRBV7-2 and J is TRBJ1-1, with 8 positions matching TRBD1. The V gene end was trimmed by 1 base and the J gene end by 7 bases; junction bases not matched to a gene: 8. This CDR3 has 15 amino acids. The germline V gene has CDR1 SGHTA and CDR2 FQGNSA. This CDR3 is CASSLGAGGSYEAFF. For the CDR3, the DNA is TGTGCCAGCAGCTTAGGGGCAGGGGGCTCCTATGAAGCTTTCTTT.

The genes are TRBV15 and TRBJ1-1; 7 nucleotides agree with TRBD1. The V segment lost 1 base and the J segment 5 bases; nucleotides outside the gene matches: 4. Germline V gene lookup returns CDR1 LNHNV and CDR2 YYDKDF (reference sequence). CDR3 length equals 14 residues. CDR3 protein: CATSRGQGRTEAFF. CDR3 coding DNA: TGTGCCACCAGCAGAGGACAGGGTCGGACTGAAGCTTTCTTT.

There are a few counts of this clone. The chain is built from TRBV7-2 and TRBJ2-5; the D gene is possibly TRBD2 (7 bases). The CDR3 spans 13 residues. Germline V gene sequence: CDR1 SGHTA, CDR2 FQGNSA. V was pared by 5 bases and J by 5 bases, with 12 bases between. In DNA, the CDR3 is TGTGCCAGCAGCAACGGGGGGCGGGAGACCCAGTACTTC. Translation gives CASSNGGRETQYF. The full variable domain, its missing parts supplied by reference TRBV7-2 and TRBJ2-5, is GAGVSQSPSNKVTEKGKDVELRCDPISGHTALYWYRQSLGQGLEFLIYFQGNSAPDKSGLPSDRFSAERTGGSVSTLTIQRTQQEDSAVYLCASSNGGRETQYFGPGTRLLVL.

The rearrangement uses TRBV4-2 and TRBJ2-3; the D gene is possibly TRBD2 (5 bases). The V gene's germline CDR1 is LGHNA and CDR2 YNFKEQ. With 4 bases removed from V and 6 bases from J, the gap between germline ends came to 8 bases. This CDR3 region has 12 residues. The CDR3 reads CASSPTGDTQYF. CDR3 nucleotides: TGTGCCAGCAGCCCGACGGGGGATACGCAGTATTTT.

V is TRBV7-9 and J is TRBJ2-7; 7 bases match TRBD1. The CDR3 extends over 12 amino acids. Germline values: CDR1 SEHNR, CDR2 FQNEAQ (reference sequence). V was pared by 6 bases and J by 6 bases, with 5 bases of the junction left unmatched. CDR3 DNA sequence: TGTGCCAGCAGACCCGAGGGGGCCGAGCAGTACTTC. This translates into CASRPEGAEQYF.

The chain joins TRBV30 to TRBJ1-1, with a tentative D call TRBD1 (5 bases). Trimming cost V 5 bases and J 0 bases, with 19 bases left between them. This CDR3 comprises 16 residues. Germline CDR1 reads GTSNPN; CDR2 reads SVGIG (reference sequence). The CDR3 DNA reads TGTGCCTGGGACCCCTATCAGGGTTCGGTGAACACTGAAGCTTTCTTT. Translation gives CAWDPYQGSVNTEAFF.

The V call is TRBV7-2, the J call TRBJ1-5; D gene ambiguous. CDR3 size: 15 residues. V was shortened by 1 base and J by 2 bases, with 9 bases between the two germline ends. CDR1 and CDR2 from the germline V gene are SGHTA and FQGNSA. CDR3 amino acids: CASSLVPGGNQPQHF. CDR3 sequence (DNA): TGTGCCAGCAGCTTAGTCCCGGGTGGCAATCAGCCCCAGCATTTT.

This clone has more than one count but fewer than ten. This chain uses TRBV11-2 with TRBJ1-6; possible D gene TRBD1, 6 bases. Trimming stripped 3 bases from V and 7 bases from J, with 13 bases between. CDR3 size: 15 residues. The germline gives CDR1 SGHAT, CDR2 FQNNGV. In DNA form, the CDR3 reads TGTGCCAGCAGCTTGGGGGCAGGGGTCAATTCACCCCTCCACTTT. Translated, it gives CASSLGAGVNSPLHF.

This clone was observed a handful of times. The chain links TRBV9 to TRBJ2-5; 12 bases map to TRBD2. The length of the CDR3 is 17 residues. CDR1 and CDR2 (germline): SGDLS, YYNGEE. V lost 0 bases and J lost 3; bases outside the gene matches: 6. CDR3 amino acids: CASSVGYLAGGKETQYF. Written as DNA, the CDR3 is TGTGCCAGCAGCGTAGGCTACCTAGCGGGGGGGAAAGAGACCCAGTACTTC.